Reported below is one T cell receptor (beta chain). Its antigen remains unknown. These data come from a study of CD8+ T cells in alopecia areata. Study findings and constraints: Especially in alopecia totalis/universalis, lesional scalp showed greater clonality than normal scalp did.

RNA was isolated and reverse transcribed to cDNA, the sequencing template. Sequencing was performed with immunoSEQ multiplex PCR; in TCRdb, only in-frame clones are kept and a portion is missing. This sample has approximately 100,000 clones, with roughly 47% found just once. The V end lost 6 bases, the J end lost 5 bases, and 19 bases lay between the germline ends. Germline-derived CDR1 and CDR2 are SQVTM and ANQGSEA. The CDR3 consists of 14 residues. This clonotype was obtained from a human donor with alopecia areata. This sequence joins TRBV29-1 and TRBJ1-2, with a weak D call TRBD1 (6 bases). The sample consisted of CD4+ T cells sorted from blood. The CDR3 reads CSVSVTGIGYGYTF. CDR3 bases: TGCAGCGTCTCCGTTACAGGGATAGGGTATGGCTACACCTTC. The full variable domain, in which reference TRBV29-1 and TRBJ1-2 provide the parts outside the CDR3, is SAVISQKPSRDICQRGTSLTIQCQVDSQVTMMFWYRQQPGQSLTLIATANQGSEATYESGFVIDKFPISRPNLTFSTLTVSNMSPEDSSIYLCSVSVTGIGYGYTFGSGTRLTVV.